This entry is about one T cell receptor beta chain. No antigen is known for it. Donors had nominal health at sampling but likely had unrecorded immune exposures. V gave up 7 bases and J gave up 8 bases; unmatched junction bases: 5. Germline V gene sequence: CDR1 SQVTM, CDR2 ANQGSEA. This CDR3 contains 12 residues. The sample is drawn from a study of cytomegalovirus exposure and HLA in healthy donors. 60 Vbeta and 13 Jbeta primers were used in PCR. Clones were sequenced by immunoSEQ multiplex PCR, and TCRdb holds only the in-frame ones, with some missing. Of 150,000 to 200,000 clones detected, roughly four fifths appear once; the ten largest clones hold over 4%. Study-level results: CMV serostatus alone was available as immune exposure information.

The sequenced sample was PBMCs. This clonotype was obtained from a man between 45 and 60 years old in good health and CMV-seropositive. V usage is TRBV29-1 and J usage is TRBJ1-6; 7 positions agree with TRBD1. The CDR3 nucleotides read TGCAGCGATTCGACAGGGTATTCACCCCTCCACTTT. It encodes CSDSTGYSPLHF.